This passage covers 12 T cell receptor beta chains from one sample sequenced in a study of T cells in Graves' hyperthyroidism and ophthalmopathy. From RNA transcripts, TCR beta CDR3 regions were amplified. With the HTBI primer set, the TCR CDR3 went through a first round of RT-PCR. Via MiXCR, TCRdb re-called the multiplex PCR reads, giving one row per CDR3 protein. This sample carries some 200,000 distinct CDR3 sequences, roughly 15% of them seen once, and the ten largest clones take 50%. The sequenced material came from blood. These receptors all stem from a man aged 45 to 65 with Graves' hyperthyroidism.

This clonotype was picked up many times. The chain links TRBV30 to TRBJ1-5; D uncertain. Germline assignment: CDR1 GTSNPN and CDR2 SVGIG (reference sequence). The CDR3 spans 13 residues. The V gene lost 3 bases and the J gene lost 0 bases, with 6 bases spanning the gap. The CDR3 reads CAWRRTSNQPQHF. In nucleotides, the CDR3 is TGTGCCTGGAGAAGAACTAGCAATCAGCCCCAGCATTTT.

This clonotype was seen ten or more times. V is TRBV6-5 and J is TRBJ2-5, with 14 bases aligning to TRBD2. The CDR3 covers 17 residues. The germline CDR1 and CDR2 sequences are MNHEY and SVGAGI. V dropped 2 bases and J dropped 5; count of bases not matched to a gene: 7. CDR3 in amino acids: CASSYGGTSGSGETQYF. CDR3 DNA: TGTGCCAGCAGTTACGGGGGGACTAGCGGGAGTGGTGAGACCCAGTACTTC.

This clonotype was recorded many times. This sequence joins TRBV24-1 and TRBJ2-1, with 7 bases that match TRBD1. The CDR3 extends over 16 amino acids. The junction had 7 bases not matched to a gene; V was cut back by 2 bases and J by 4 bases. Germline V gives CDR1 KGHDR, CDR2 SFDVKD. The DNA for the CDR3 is TGTGCCACCAGTGATTCCCCGGGACAGAATTACAATGAGCAGTTCTTC. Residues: CATSDSPGQNYNEQFF.

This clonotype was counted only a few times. The CDR3 DNA follows: TGCAGTGCTTTACCGATGGGACAGGAATACACTGAAGCTTTCTTT. It specifies CSALPMGQEYTEAFF. The V and J genes are TRBV20-1 and TRBJ1-1, with TRBD1 identical over 8 bases. Looked up from germline, CDR1 is DFQATT and CDR2 is SNEGSKA (reference sequence). J lost 3 bases, V lost 5 bases, and 11 bases had no gene match. This CDR3 has 15 amino acids.

The CDR3, as DNA: TGTGCCAGCAGTTACTCGATGGAAGGCACAGATACGCAGTATTTT. It specifies CASSYSMEGTDTQYF. The V call is TRBV6-5, the J call TRBJ2-3; D call uncertain. Trimming took off 0 bases at V and 1 base at J, with 8 bases between the two ends. The CDR3 runs 15 residues. Germline assignment: CDR1 MNHEY and CDR2 SVGAGI.

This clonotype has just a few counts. CDR3 DNA sequence: TGTGCCAGCAGCGGGACTAGCGGGAGGGCGAACACCGGGGAGCTGTTTTTT. This sequence encodes CASSGTSGRANTGELFF. V is TRBV3-1 and J is TRBJ2-2; 16 positions match TRBD2. The CDR3 totals 17 residues. V dropped 5 bases and J dropped 0; count of bases not matched to a gene: 0. From germline, CDR1 is LGHDT and CDR2 YNNKEL (reference sequence).

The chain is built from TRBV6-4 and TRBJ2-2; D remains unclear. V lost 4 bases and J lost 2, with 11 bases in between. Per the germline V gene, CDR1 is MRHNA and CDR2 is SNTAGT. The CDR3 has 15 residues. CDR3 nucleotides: TGTGCCAGCAGTGTTGACGCGGATAACACCGGGGAGCTGTTTTTT. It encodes CASSVDADNTGELFF.

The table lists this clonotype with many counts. CDR3 DNA sequence: TGTGCCTGGAATCCTAGCGGGAGTTACGAGCAGTACTTC. Encoded protein: CAWNPSGSYEQYF. The chain links TRBV30 to TRBJ2-7; 10 nucleotides agree with TRBD2. CDR3 length: 13 residues. The ends lost 4 bases at V and 4 bases at J; junction bases unmatched: 4. In germline, CDR1 is GTSNPN, CDR2 SVGIG (reference sequence).

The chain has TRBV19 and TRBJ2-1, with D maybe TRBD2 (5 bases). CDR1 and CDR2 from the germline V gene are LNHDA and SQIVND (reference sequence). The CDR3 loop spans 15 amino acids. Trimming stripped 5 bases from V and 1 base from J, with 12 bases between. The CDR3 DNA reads TGTGCCAGTAGTTTCTGGACTGGATCCTACAATGAGCAGTTCTTC. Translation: CASSFWTGSYNEQFF.

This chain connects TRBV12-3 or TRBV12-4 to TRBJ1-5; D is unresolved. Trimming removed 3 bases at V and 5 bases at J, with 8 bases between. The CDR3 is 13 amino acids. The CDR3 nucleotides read TGTGCCAGCAGTTTGTCTGCAGATCAGCCCCAGCATTTT. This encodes CASSLSADQPQHF.

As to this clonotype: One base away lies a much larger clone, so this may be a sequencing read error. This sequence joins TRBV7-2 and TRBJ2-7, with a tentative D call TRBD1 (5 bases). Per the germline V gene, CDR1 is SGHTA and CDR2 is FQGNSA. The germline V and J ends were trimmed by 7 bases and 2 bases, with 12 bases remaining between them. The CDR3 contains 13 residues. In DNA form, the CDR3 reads TGTGCCAGCAACTCCCGACAGACCTACGAGCAGTACTTC. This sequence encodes CASNSRQTYEQYF.

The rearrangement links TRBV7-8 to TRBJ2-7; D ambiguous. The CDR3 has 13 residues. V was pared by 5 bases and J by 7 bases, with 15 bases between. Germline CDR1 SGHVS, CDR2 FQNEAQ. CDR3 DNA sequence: TGTGCCAGCAGCCTCGGACGACTCACTGAGCAGTACTTC. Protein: CASSLGRLTEQYF.